Sequencing of this T cell receptor beta chain was carried out in a study of T cells in Graves' hyperthyroidism and ophthalmopathy (dated by TCRdb to the late 2010s). In the study overall: Peripheral blood was collected at initial diagnosis, before any treatment. Whether ophthalmopathy could be predicted prospectively was tested in an independent validation cohort made up of about 18 hyperthyroidism patients plus 17 patients who later progressed to ophthalmopathy. After sampling, hyperthyroidism patients received methimazole starting at 30 mg daily, and ophthalmopathy patients received high-dose intravenous methylprednisolone. To identify distinguishing TCR V-J signatures, a discovery cohort of some 99 patients was used, comprising under 45 with Graves' ophthalmopathy and about 59 with stable Graves' hyperthyroidism. The roughly 94 discovery patients were randomly divided into training and test sets at a 7:3 ratio. According to the paper, TCR Vbeta CDR3 sequencing was carried out on more than 120 peripheral blood samples, which came from fewer than 50 ophthalmopathy, around 74 hyperthyroidism and some 17 progressor patients. In six Graves' hyperthyroidism patients, the study also compared T-cell repertoires from thyroid tissue with T-cell repertoires from blood.

Stable Graves' hyperthyroidism was defined as the absence of progression to ophthalmopathy over 18 months of follow-up. Hyperthyroidism patients were aged 18 to 65 years and newly diagnosed, with disease duration of less than 2 months. Any patient with an uncontrolled infection, another autoimmune disease, pregnancy or lactation was excluded. Diagnoses were established on the basis of clinical symptoms, serum thyroxine and TRAb, thyroid ultrasound, and orbital computed tomography. PBMCs were separated from approximately 9.9 ml of fresh peripheral blood using Ficoll-Paque density gradient centrifugation. Total RNA was extracted with Trizol reagent, and quality was checked on an Agilent 2100 Bioanalyzer. The TCR beta CDR3 regions were amplified from RNA transcripts. The TCR CDR3 was subjected to a first round of RT-PCR using the HTBI primer set and the Qiagen OneStep RT-PCR kit. Libraries were constructed in a second round of multiplex PCR, after which size selection and purification were performed. Paired-end sequencing of the libraries was performed with 100 bp reads on an Illumina HiSeq2000. Turning to the authors' computational methods: SOAPnuke was used to process the raw data, throwing out any read that contained adapters or uncalled bases, had a mean Phred below 15, or lacked an exact constant-primer or identifier match. High-quality paired reads were merged with COPE v1.2.5, and unique nucleotide sequences were defined as clonotypes. Clonotypes were aligned to IMGT TRBV, TRBD and TRBJ reference segments using MiTCR v1.1. Only V-J combinations with frequency above 0.0001, covering roughly 99% of repertoires, were analysed. The TCS score was defined as F50 (clonal expansion) divided by E x V (chaos), with BLOSUM62-based TCRdist calculated between CDR3 peptides within each V-J. Welch's t-statistics and random forest reduced 500 to 550 V-J features to about 12, which were used in a naive Bayes classifier (R e1071). The raw public data were reprocessed by TCRdb itself: fastp quality trimming at Q25, MiXCR clonotype calling, in-frame beta chains only. Here each entry gathers all rows of one CDR3 protein and keeps the most common genes and DNA. The V and J calls shown here were made by TCRdb, not taken from the authors' results. The sample table contains about 550,000 distinct CDR3 sequences; only one count was recorded for roughly 20% of them. Roughly 29% of the sample comes from the top ten.

The CDR3 holds 13 amino acids from the cysteine to the phenylalanine. Only CDR3 DNA remains: 39 bases, in frame from the first base. Via the germline V gene, CDR1 is SGHAT and CDR2 FQNNGV. At the junction V is shortened by 8 bases and J by 3 bases, with 14 bases in between. The table lists this clonotype with a few counts. No cognate antigen has been identified for it. This clone may be a read error of a much larger clone one base away. Overall study results and their limits: In cross-validation, a model built on a 13 V-J signature told ophthalmopathy apart from stable hyperthyroidism with just under 90% sensitivity and around 83% specificity, and in testing the same model reached 80%/75%. In validation, the model predicted progression to ophthalmopathy a median of roughly 6.5 months before onset, with approximately 68% sensitivity and 72.22% specificity. No statistical method was used to set the sample size in advance, and investigators knew the group allocation. Blood samples also contained most of the expanded thyroid clonotypes (frequency above 0.001), which suggests that blood repertoires may reflect thyroid immune responses.

Sequenced material: blood. This clonotype originated in a man aged 18 to 35 with Graves' hyperthyroidism. The rearranged segments are TRBV11-2 and TRBJ2-7; there is no confident call for the D gene. The CDR3 region has the sequence CASSLTAIYEQYF. The DNA sequence is as follows: TGTGCCAGCTCACTTACAGCTATCTACGAGCAGTACTTC.